These 27 T cell receptor beta chains were sequenced from one sample in a study of regulatory T cells in long-lasting Graves disease. Construction of TCR beta libraries relied on iRepertoire HTBI primers and on Arm-PCR targeting CDR3 regions. TCRdb re-analysed the multiplex PCR reads in MiXCR, keeping a single row per CDR3 protein. The sample yields approximately 230,000 distinct CDR3 sequences, approximately 16% seen once. Regarding time point: newly diagnosed GD, antithyroid drugs for less than 3 months. The TCR library was prepared using RNA isolated from PBMCs. Sequenced here: peripheral blood mononuclear cells (PBMCs), sampled at new diagnosis, from a patient treated with antithyroid drugs. The receptors come from a female donor with Graves disease.

This clonotype was picked up a small number of times. The J gene is TRBJ1-3, the V gene TRBV6-5; D call uncertain. CDR1 MNHEY and CDR2 SVGAGI come from the germline V gene. Between the trimmed V and J ends, which lost 3 bases and 0 bases, there was a span of 9 bases. There are 15 residues in the CDR3. The CDR3 here is CASSYAGSSGNTIYF. The CDR3 DNA sequence: TGTGCCAGCAGTTATGCGGGGAGCTCTGGAAACACCATATATTTT.

V and J are TRBV5-4 and TRBJ2-5, with TRBD2 matching over 14 bases. J lost 5 bases, V lost 3 bases, and 9 bases had no gene match. The germline CDR1 and CDR2 sequences are SGHNT and YYREEE (reference sequence). The CDR3 consists of 17 residues. The CDR3 here is CASSSAGLAGGAETQYF. The CDR3, as DNA: TGTGCCAGCAGCTCGGCCGGACTAGCGGGGGGTGCGGAGACCCAGTACTTC.

Regarding this clonotype: This sequence may be a read error, since a much larger clone differs from it by one base. The chain has TRBV20-1 and TRBJ2-1; tentative D call: TRBD2 (5 bases). The germline gives CDR1 DFQATT, CDR2 SNEGSKA (reference sequence). The V end was cut by 5 bases, the J end by 7 bases, with 18 bases between. The CDR3 is 14 amino acids. The DNA of the CDR3 is TGCAGTGCTTCCTTTGGCACCTCGGGGAATGAGCAGTTCTTC. This codes for CSASFGTSGNEQFF.

This clonotype showed up many times. The CDR3 DNA reads TGCAGTGCTAGAGATGGGGGAGCGGGAGGGCCCCAATTGGAGACCCAGTACTTC. Translated: CSARDGGAGGPQLETQYF. The rearrangement links TRBV20-1 to TRBJ2-5; TRBD2 agrees at 10 bases. This CDR3 region has 18 residues. Germline CDR1 and CDR2: DFQATT and SNEGSKA (reference sequence). The V segment lost 0 bases and the J segment 5 bases; nucleotides outside the gene matches: 15.

This clonotype was recorded many times. The chain employs TRBV10-3 and TRBJ2-7; D not resolved. The length of the CDR3 is 13 residues. V lost 2 bases to trimming and J lost 6 bases, with 11 bases between them. The V gene's germline CDR1 is ENHRY and CDR2 SYGVKD. The CDR3 here is CAISEGLAGEQYF. CDR3 DNA sequence: TGTGCCATCAGTGAGGGGTTAGCAGGCGAGCAGTACTTC.

At least ten counts were recorded for this clonotype. The V call is TRBV30, the J call TRBJ1-1; 7 bases align to TRBD1. Germline values: CDR1 GTSNPN, CDR2 SVGIG (reference sequence). V lost 2 bases and J lost 4; bases outside the gene matches: 4. The CDR3 is 13 amino acids. The CDR3 protein is CAWSYRGGTEAFF. The CDR3 nucleotides are TGTGCCTGGAGTTACAGGGGAGGCACTGAAGCTTTCTTT.

This clonotype was seen at least ten times. This rearrangement joins TRBV19 to TRBJ1-2; D is uncertain. This CDR3 has 13 residues. Germline V CDR1 and CDR2: LNHDA, SQIVND (reference sequence). V was pared by 7 bases and J by 2 bases, with 11 bases between. The CDR3 sequence: CASNRGGNYGYTF. The CDR3 DNA reads TGTGCCAGTAATCGAGGAGGGAACTATGGCTACACCTTC.

This clonotype was found many times. V is TRBV18 and J is TRBJ1-3, with 7 positions matching TRBD1. The germline CDR1 and CDR2 sequences are KGHSH and LQKENI. Trimming removed 3 bases from V and 0 bases from J; junction bases left unmatched: 8. This CDR3 region has 17 residues. The CDR3 region is CASSPEGQTISGNTIYF. The DNA of the CDR3 is TGTGCCAGCTCACCCGAGGGACAGACGATCTCTGGAAACACCATATATTTT.

This clonotype has more than one count but fewer than ten. The chain joins TRBV19 to TRBJ1-4; 7 bases fit TRBD1. CDR1 is LNHDA and CDR2 is SQIVND in the germline V gene (reference sequence). The CDR3 sequence is 16 residues long. The J segment lost 5 bases and the V segment lost 3 bases, leaving 9 bases of the junction unmatched. CDR3 coding DNA: TGTGCCAGTAGTATCAGCATGACAGGGAGGAATGAAAAACTGTTTTTT. Protein product: CASSISMTGRNEKLFF.

This clonotype has ten or more counts. The chain links TRBV20-1 to TRBJ2-3, with 12 bases matching TRBD2. V shed 6 bases and J 1 base; nucleotides not matched to a gene: 8. The CDR3 has 16 residues. Germline V gives CDR1 DFQATT, CDR2 SNEGSKA (reference sequence). CDR3 nucleotides: TGCAGTGCCCCCGGGACTAGCGGGTTCGGCACAGATACGCAGTATTTT. Encoded protein: CSAPGTSGFGTDTQYF.

This clonotype was counted ten times or more. The genes are TRBV18 and TRBJ2-7; D is unresolved. This CDR3 spans 14 amino acids. The germline V and J ends were trimmed by 4 bases and 0 bases, with 10 bases remaining between them. CDR1 and CDR2 from the germline V gene are KGHSH and LQKENI. CDR3 in DNA: TGTGCCAGCTCACGGCTCCAGAGCTCCTACGAGCAGTACTTC. Protein sequence: CASSRLQSSYEQYF.

This clonotype was recorded at least ten times. The V call is TRBV5-5, the J call TRBJ1-1; D is undetermined. V gave up 3 bases and J gave up 7 bases, with 13 bases separating them. The CDR3 consists of 13 residues. Germline V gene sequence: CDR1 SGHKS, CDR2 YYEKEE (reference sequence). For the CDR3, the DNA is TGTGCCAGCAGCTGGGAGGGAAGAAGTGAAGCTTTCTTT. This gives the protein CASSWEGRSEAFF.

This clonotype was picked up many times. The genes are TRBV3-1 and TRBJ2-4; no clear D gene. Trimming took off 4 bases at V and 8 bases at J, with 18 bases between the two ends. CDR1 and CDR2 from the germline V gene are LGHDT and YNNKEL (reference sequence). CDR3 length equals 15 residues. This CDR3 reads CASSPSRLIRDIQYF. DNA for the CDR3: TGTGCCAGCAGCCCCTCTCGCTTAATAAGGGACATTCAGTACTTC.

This clonotype was seen at least ten times. The chain carries TRBV5-6 and TRBJ2-7; maybe TRBD1 (6 bases). CDR3 length: 15 residues. V gave up 5 bases and J gave up 0 bases, with 15 bases separating them. The germline V gene encodes CDR1 SGHDT and CDR2 YYEEEE. CDR3 in DNA: TGTGCCAGCAGTTTGCAAGGGGACACCTCCTACGAGCAGTACTTC. Protein product: CASSLQGDTSYEQYF.

This clonotype was detected many times. The rearrangement uses TRBV3-1 and TRBJ2-3; D not resolved. V lost 0 bases to trimming and J lost 2 bases, with 12 bases between them. The germline CDR1 and CDR2 sequences are LGHDT and YNNKEL (reference sequence). CDR3 length: 16 amino acids. The CDR3 reads CASSQDRQLLTDTQYF. CDR3 DNA: TGTGCCAGCAGCCAAGATCGGCAACTTCTCACAGATACGCAGTATTTT.

Ten or more counts support this clonotype. This sequence joins TRBV4-2 and TRBJ2-7; D perhaps matches TRBD1 (5 bases). Germline V gene sequence: CDR1 LGHNA, CDR2 YNFKEQ. This CDR3 comprises 12 residues. V lost 3 bases, J lost 5 bases, and 8 bases lay in between. CDR3 residues: CASSHLGDEQYF. CDR3 DNA sequence: TGTGCCAGCAGCCACCTAGGGGACGAGCAGTACTTC.

This clonotype was counted many times. The rearrangement links TRBV28 to TRBJ1-5; 7 nucleotides line up with TRBD1. Germline loops: CDR1 MDHEN, CDR2 SYDVKM. V gave up 4 bases and J gave up 6 bases; unmatched junction bases: 6. The CDR3 runs to 14 residues. As DNA, the CDR3 is TGTGCCAGCAGTTCCCGGACAGGAACTCAGCCCCAGCATTTT. Translated: CASSSRTGTQPQHF.

This clonotype was observed many times. The DNA for the CDR3 is TGTGCCTGCCGTAAGGGGACCCAAGAGACCCAGTACTTC. It encodes CACRKGTQETQYF. The chain is built from TRBV30 and TRBJ2-5; the D call may be TRBD1 or TRBD2 (5 bases each). The CDR3 length is 13 residues. Germline CDR1 and CDR2: GTSNPN and SVGIG (reference sequence). V was pared by 6 bases and J by 1 base, with 12 bases between.

The chain carries TRBV20-1 and TRBJ2-2, with 9 bases aligning to TRBD2. CDR1 is DFQATT and CDR2 is SNEGSKA in the germline V gene (reference sequence). V shed 6 bases and J 5 bases; nucleotides not matched to a gene: 10. This CDR3 spans 15 amino acids. CDR3 bases: TGCAGTGCAAAAATAGCGGGAGTTCGGACCGGGGAGCTGTTTTTT. Its translation is CSAKIAGVRTGELFF.

This chain links TRBV19 with TRBJ1-1; possibly TRBD1 for D (5 bases). The CDR3 covers 14 residues. With 3 bases removed from V and 6 bases from J, the gap between germline ends came to 14 bases. CDR1 is LNHDA, CDR2 SQIVND, per germline (reference sequence). As DNA, the CDR3 is TGTGCCAGTAGTATTTTCTCGGGGCTCGCTGAAGCTTTCTTT. Translated: CASSIFSGLAEAFF. The whole variable domain, filled in from reference TRBV19 and TRBJ1-1, reads DGGITQSPKYLFRKEGQNVTLSCEQNLNHDAMYWYRQDPGQGLRLIYYSQIVNDFQKGDIAEGYSVSREKKESFPLTVTSAQKNPTAFYLCASSIFSGLAEAFFGQGTRLTVV.

In this sample, this clonotype turned up many times. The chain combines TRBV20-1 with TRBJ2-7, with no clear D. This CDR3 contains 14 residues. Germline V gives CDR1 DFQATT, CDR2 SNEGSKA (reference sequence). V was pared by 1 base and J by 5 bases, with 15 bases between. The CDR3 loop is CSARGIEAHHEQYF. The CDR3 nucleotides are TGCAGTGCTAGAGGAATCGAGGCCCACCACGAGCAGTACTTC.

This clonotype was counted ten times or more. This chain joins TRBV19 and TRBJ2-5; TRBD2 agrees at 8 bases. The J segment lost 2 bases and the V segment lost 3 bases, leaving 11 bases of the junction unmatched. Germline V lookup: CDR1 LNHDA, CDR2 SQIVND (reference sequence). The CDR3 extends over 17 amino acids. For the CDR3, the DNA is TGTGCCAGTAGTATGACGGCGGTAGCGGGAACACAAGAGACCCAGTACTTC. Its protein is CASSMTAVAGTQETQYF.

The chain links TRBV12-3 or TRBV12-4 to TRBJ2-7; 12 bases are a match to TRBD2. The CDR3 length is 16 residues. V lost 5 bases to trimming and J lost 2 bases; unmatched junction nucleotides: 7. In nucleotides, the CDR3 is TGTGCCAGCAGTCCACCGGGACTAGCGGGTCCCTACGAGCAGTACTTC. Translating gives CASSPPGLAGPYEQYF.

Ten or more counts support this clonotype. The V gene is TRBV27, the J gene TRBJ1-1, with D hard to call. The germline V and J ends were trimmed by 7 bases and 0 bases, with 9 bases remaining between them. The CDR3 loop spans 13 amino acids. Looked up from germline, CDR1 is MNHEY and CDR2 is SMNVEV (reference sequence). DNA of the CDR3: TGTGCCAGCATGGGGTTGTTGAACACTGAAGCTTTCTTT. Amino acid sequence: CASMGLLNTEAFF.

This clonotype has only one observation. This chain joins TRBV5-6 and TRBJ2-7; TRBD1 matches 7 bases. CDR1 and CDR2 from the germline V gene are SGHDT and YYEEEE. The ends lost 0 bases at V and 4 bases at J; junction bases unmatched: 4. The CDR3 spans 14 residues. DNA for the CDR3: TGTGCCAGCAGCTTGGCCGGACAGGCATACGAGCAGTACTTC. Its translation is CASSLAGQAYEQYF. Looking up the rest from reference TRBV5-6 and TRBJ2-7 gives the full variable domain: DAGVTQSPTHLIKTRGQQVTLRCSPKSGHDTVSWYQQALGQGPQFIFQYYEEEERQRGNFPDRFSGHQFPNYSSELNVNALLLGDSALYLCASSLAGQAYEQYFGPGTRLTVT.

The chain links TRBV5-1 to TRBJ2-1, with TRBD2 identical over 11 bases. Germline V gene lookup returns CDR1 SGHRS and CDR2 YFSETQ. Unmatched junction bases numbered 9, after V lost 1 base and J lost 0 bases. The CDR3 contains 19 residues. For the CDR3, the DNA is TGCGCCAGCAGCTTGACCGGCACCGGGACTAGCGGCTCCTACAATGAGCAGTTCTTC. This encodes CASSLTGTGTSGSYNEQFF.

The chain joins TRBV7-2 to TRBJ2-1, with D possibly matching TRBD1 (6 bases). The germline V gene has CDR1 SGHTA and CDR2 FQGNSA. The CDR3 length is 13 residues. The ends were cut back, 9 bases at V and 5 bases at J, with 14 bases in the middle. CDR3 nucleotides: TGTGCCAGTTACCGGGACACCCACAATGAGCAGTTCTTC. This encodes CASYRDTHNEQFF.